Detailed here is one T cell receptor (beta chain). As yet, its antigen is unknown. The sample has other DNA sequences that encode this CDR3 too. The sample originates from a study of cytotoxic CD8 clonotypes in ibrutinib-treated CLL. Study-level points and caveats: Rare overall, public clonotypes shrank or held steady under therapy. A difference in sampling times existed between sustained-remission and progressing patients. Clonality correlated strongly with circulating CD8+ T cells and exceeded age-matched healthy donors at baseline.

V was pared by 3 bases and J by 5 bases, with 16 bases between. The CDR3 sequence is 15 residues long. CDR1 is MNHNY and CDR2 is SVGAGI in the germline V gene (reference sequence). Sequenced by immunoSEQ multiplex PCR; TCRdb stores in-frame clones only, minus some. The sample lists roughly 180,000 clones, approximately 80% seen once, with about 4.3% in the top ten. This chain links TRBV6-6 with TRBJ1-1; possibly TRBD1 for D (5 bases). This material consisted of PBMCs, taken after 24 months of ibrutinib treatment. The sequence derives from a human donor with chronic lymphocytic leukemia. CDR3 DNA sequence: TGTGCCAGCAGTTATATAGGGGTTTGGGGGACTGAAGCTTTCTTT. It encodes CASSYIGVWGTEAFF.